A selection of T cell receptor beta chains follows, all from one sample in a study of blood T cell repertoires in COVID-19. Using immunoSEQ multiplex PCR, the repertoire was profiled, and TCRdb retains in-frame clones only, with some absent. The top ten hold 8% to 13% of the sample, which has approximately 300,000 clones, about nine tenths seen once. The sample consisted of PBMCs or T cells enriched from blood (not recorded which). These receptor sequences come from a woman aged 18-35 years who had recovered from COVID-19. Both conserved end residues are part of each CDR3. Fields, in order: clone size, D gene, V gene, J gene, CDR3 protein, CDR3 DNA. The D gene is left open where the match is weak. The size entry is marked missing in some rows and otherwise reads once, few, many or a size class.

.,.,TRBV7-9,TRBJ2-7,CASSFVQGYEQYF,TGTGCCAGCAGCTTTGTTCAGGGCTACGAGCAGTACTTC
.,.,TRBV2,TRBJ2-3,CANQRDLASLPDTQYF,TGTGCCAACCAACGAGACTTGGCTAGCCTCCCAGATACGCAGTATTTT
.,TRBD2,TRBV7-3,TRBJ2-1,CASSRGTSGGPSYNEQFF,TGTGCCAGCAGCCGGGGGACTAGCGGGGGCCCGTCCTACAATGAGCAGTTCTTC
once,TRBD2,TRBV18,TRBJ2-7,CASSREGGYEQYF,TGTGCCAGCTCACGGGAGGGAGGCTACGAGCAGTACTTC
.,.,TRBV5-1,TRBJ2-1,CASSFMEGAKGEQFF,TGCGCCAGCAGCTTCATGGAAGGGGCAAAGGGTGAGCAGTTCTTC
.,TRBD1,TRBV9,TRBJ1-2,CASSLETGRTYGYTF,TGTGCCAGCAGCCTAGAGACAGGGAGGACTTATGGCTACACCTTC
few,.,TRBV2,TRBJ2-6,CASSQEGAGANVLTF,TGTGCCAGCAGCCAAGAAGGAGCTGGGGCCAACGTCCTGACTTTC
few,.,TRBV24-1,TRBJ1-2,CATSEHRQPYGYTF,TGTGCCACCAGTGAGCACAGACAGCCCTATGGCTACACCTTC
.,TRBD1,TRBV5-4,TRBJ2-1,CASGRTGGFYNEQFF,TGTGCCAGCGGCCGCACAGGGGGATTCTACAATGAGCAGTTCTTC
once,.,TRBV4-1,TRBJ2-7,CASSLTVTYEQYF,TGCGCCAGCAGCCTTACAGTGACCTACGAGCAGTACTTC